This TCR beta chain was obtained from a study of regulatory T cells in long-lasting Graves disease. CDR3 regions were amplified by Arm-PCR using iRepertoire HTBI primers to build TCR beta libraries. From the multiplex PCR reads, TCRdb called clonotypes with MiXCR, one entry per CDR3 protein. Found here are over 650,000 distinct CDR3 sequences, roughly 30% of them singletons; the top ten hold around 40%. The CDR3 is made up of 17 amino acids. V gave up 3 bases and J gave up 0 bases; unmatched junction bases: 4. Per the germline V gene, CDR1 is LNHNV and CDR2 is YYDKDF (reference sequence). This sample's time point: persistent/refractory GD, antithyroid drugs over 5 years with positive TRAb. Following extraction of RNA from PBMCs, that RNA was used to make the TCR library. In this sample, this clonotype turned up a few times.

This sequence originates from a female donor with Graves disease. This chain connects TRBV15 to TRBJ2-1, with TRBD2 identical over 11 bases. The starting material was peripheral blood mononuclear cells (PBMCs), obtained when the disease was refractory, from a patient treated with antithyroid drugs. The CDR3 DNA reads TGTGCCACCAGCAGCCTCCTAGCGGGAGGCTCCTACAATGAGCAGTTCTTC. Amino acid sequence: CATSSLLAGGSYNEQFF.